Following are 32 T cell receptor beta chains from one sample sequenced in a study of blood T cell repertoires in COVID-19. Profiled with immunoSEQ multiplex PCR; TCRdb holds only in-frame clones, not every one. The sample holds tens of thousands of clones, 87% seen once. Sequenced material: peripheral blood. These receptors all stem from a man aged 55 to 69 with active or convalescent COVID-19.

The CDR3 spells CASRLAVNEGETQYF. In DNA, the CDR3 is TGTGCCAGCAGACTTGCAGTAAATGAGGGAGAGACCCAGTACTTC. The chain carries TRBV27 and TRBJ2-5, with D possibly being TRBD2 (5 bases). The V gene lost 6 bases and the J gene lost 4 bases, with 18 bases spanning the gap. The germline V gene encodes CDR1 MNHEY and CDR2 SMNVEV (reference sequence). This CDR3 contains 15 residues.

V usage is TRBV6-5 and J usage is TRBJ1-5, with TRBD1 matching over 8 bases. Germline CDR1 is MNHEY and CDR2 is SVGAGI. Unmatched junction bases numbered 6, after V lost 6 bases and J lost 2 bases. CDR3 length: 15 residues. The CDR3 loop is CASSSGQGGNQPQHF. CDR3 bases: TGTGCCAGCAGCTCAGGACAGGGTGGCAATCAGCCCCAGCATTTT.

There are a few counts of this clone. The chain joins TRBV6-5 to TRBJ1-6; TRBD1 is a possible D gene (6 bases). The V end was cut by 0 bases, the J end by 5 bases, with 8 bases between. The germline V gene encodes CDR1 MNHEY and CDR2 SVGAGI. The CDR3 has 15 residues. The CDR3 sequence: CASSYSGTNNSPLHF. DNA of the CDR3: TGTGCCAGCAGTTACTCCGGGACAAATAATTCACCCCTCCACTTT.

The genes are TRBV23-1 and TRBJ2-1, with 10 bases aligning to TRBD2. TRBV23-1 qualifies as an ORF whose function is uncertain. There are 15 residues in the CDR3. With 0 bases clipped from V and 8 bases from J, the junction kept 4 bases outside the gene matches. The CDR3 DNA sequence: TGCGCCAGCAGTCAATCCCTAGCGGGAGTCCATGAGCAGTTCTTC. This encodes CASSQSLAGVHEQFF.

V and J are TRBV5-8 and TRBJ1-5; the D is unclear. V dropped 4 bases and J dropped 6 bases, with 17 bases sitting between them. This CDR3 is built from 15 residues. Germline V lookup: CDR1 SGHTS, CDR2 YDEGEE. The CDR3 nucleotides read TGTGCCAGCAGCGATGTGGGCGCGGGTGGTCAGCCCCAGCATTTT. This encodes CASSDVGAGGQPQHF. The full variable domain, rest sourced from reference TRBV5-8 and TRBJ1-5, is EAGVTQSPTHLIKTRGQQATLRCSPISGHTSVYWYQQALGLGLQFLLWYDEGEERNRGNFPPRFSGRQFPNYSSELNVNALELEDSALYLCASSDVGAGGQPQHFGDGTRLSIL.

The sample holds a few counts of this clone. The gene calls are TRBV7-8 and TRBJ2-7; 8 bases fit TRBD1. With 4 bases clipped from V and 2 bases from J, the junction kept 4 bases outside the gene matches. Germline loops: CDR1 SGHVS, CDR2 FQNEAQ. The CDR3 runs to 14 residues. The CDR3: CASSSKGQAYEQYF. DNA of the CDR3: TGTGCCAGCAGCTCAAAGGGACAGGCCTACGAGCAGTACTTC. Full variable domain (missing parts from reference TRBV7-8 and TRBJ2-7): GAGVSQSPRYKVAKRGQDVALRCDPISGHVSLFWYQQALGQGPEFLTYFQNEAQLDKSGLPSDRFFAERPEGSVSTLKIQRTQQEDSAVYLCASSSKGQAYEQYFGPGTRLTVT.

This clone was seen a single time. V and J are TRBV19 and TRBJ2-7; 9 bases match TRBD2. Trimming took 4 bases from V and 3 from J; bases not matched to a gene: 7. Germline V gene data show CDR1 as LNHDA and CDR2 as SQIVND (reference sequence). The CDR3 spans 15 residues. The CDR3 region has the DNA TGTGCCAGTAGTACCCGGGCTAGCGGGGTCTACGAGCAGTACTTC. Its translation: CASSTRASGVYEQYF.

This rearrangement joins TRBV2 to TRBJ1-5; a possible D gene is TRBD1 (6 bases). Trimming cost V 5 bases and J 7 bases, with 15 bases left between them. This CDR3 is 14 amino acids long. CDR1 and CDR2 (germline): SNHLY, FYNNEI. The CDR3 coding sequence is TGTGCCAGCAGTAAAAACAGGGTACGGCAGCCCCAGCATTTT. It encodes CASSKNRVRQPQHF.

The V and J genes are TRBV5-6 and TRBJ1-2; 7 nucleotides align to TRBD1. The CDR3 consists of 15 residues. CDR1 SGHDT and CDR2 YYEEEE come from the germline V gene. V was clipped by 2 bases and J by 0 bases; unmatched bases: 4. CDR3 region: CASSFDRVANYGYTF. CDR3 nucleotides: TGTGCCAGCAGCTTTGACAGGGTCGCTAACTATGGCTACACCTTC.

The sample holds one count of this clone. The rearrangement joins TRBV5-6 to TRBJ1-2; D is uncertain. Germline V lookup: CDR1 SGHDT, CDR2 YYEEEE. The V and J ends lost 2 bases and 7 bases respectively, with 15 bases between them. The CDR3 length is 14 residues. This CDR3 is CASSLLEGLGGYTF. The CDR3 region has the DNA TGTGCCAGCAGCTTACTAGAGGGATTGGGTGGCTACACCTTC.

The chain joins TRBV4-1 to TRBJ1-1; no clear D gene. V gave up 1 base and J gave up 0 bases, with 12 bases separating them. The CDR3 extends over 16 amino acids. Germline CDR1 and CDR2: MGHRA and YSYEKL. The CDR3 nucleotides are TGCGCCAGCAGCCAAGGTTACCGGGGTGTGAACACTGAAGCTTTCTTT. Amino acids: CASSQGYRGVNTEAFF.

The V and J genes are TRBV14 and TRBJ1-6; 9 bases fit TRBD1. J was trimmed by 9 bases and V by 5 bases; bases with no gene match: 8. Looked up from germline, CDR1 is SGHDN and CDR2 is FVKESK. The CDR3 extends over 15 amino acids. CDR3 bases: TGTGCCAGCAGCGGGGGACAGGGAAGGTTTTCACCCCTCCACTTT. It specifies CASSGGQGRFSPLHF.

This chain links TRBV2 with TRBJ2-1; TRBD2 is a possible D gene (6 bases). The germline gives CDR1 SNHLY, CDR2 FYNNEI. V gave up 6 bases and J gave up 0 bases, with 12 bases separating them. This CDR3 has 15 amino acids. The CDR3 sequence is CASRVAESSYNEQFF. In DNA form, the CDR3 reads TGTGCCAGCAGGGTAGCGGAGAGCTCCTACAATGAGCAGTTCTTC. The variable domain in full, completed from reference TRBV2 and TRBJ2-1, reads EPEVTQTPSHQVTQMGQEVILRCVPISNHLYFYWYRQILGQKVEFLVSFYNNEISEKSEIFDDQFSVERPDGSNFTLKIRSTKLEDSAMYFCASRVAESSYNEQFFGPGTRLTVL.

The chain is built from TRBV19 and TRBJ1-1, with a possible D match to TRBD1 (6 bases). With 7 bases removed from V and 0 bases from J, the gap between germline ends came to 18 bases. CDR1 is LNHDA, CDR2 SQIVND, per germline (reference sequence). The CDR3 totals 16 residues. The CDR3 sequence is CASTYPGGNLNTEAFF. CDR3 coding DNA: TGTGCCAGTACCTACCCGGGGGGCAACTTGAACACTGAAGCTTTCTTT.

This rearrangement joins TRBV10-3 to TRBJ2-5; D not certain. CDR3 length: 12 amino acids. The V end was cut by 9 bases, the J end by 2 bases, with 10 bases between. Looked up from germline, CDR1 is ENHRY and CDR2 is SYGVKD. CDR3 in amino acids: CAISPTQETQYF. The CDR3, as DNA: TGTGCCATATCCCCCACTCAAGAGACCCAGTACTTC.

V and J are TRBV25-1 and TRBJ2-4, with D maybe TRBD1 (5 bases). The CDR3 covers 14 residues. Germline-derived CDR1 and CDR2 are MGHDK and SYGVNS. The V gene lost 5 bases and the J gene lost 3 bases, with 11 bases spanning the gap. The CDR3 DNA sequence: TGTGCCAGCAGTCTCGGAAGGGGCAAAAACATTCAGTACTTC. Protein product: CASSLGRGKNIQYF.

The chain couples TRBV11-2 to TRBJ2-1; D is possibly TRBD2 (5 bases). Looked up from germline, CDR1 is SGHAT and CDR2 is FQNNGV. V gave up 4 bases and J gave up 7 bases, with 20 bases separating them. This CDR3 has 16 amino acids. This chain's CDR3 is CASSSVKLDLGNEQFF. The DNA for the CDR3 is TGTGCCAGCAGCTCCGTTAAACTAGACCTTGGGAATGAGCAGTTCTTC.

The chain combines TRBV6-1 with TRBJ2-3, with TRBD2 matching 12 bases. Trimming cost V 5 bases and J 4 bases; bases outside gene matches: 7. From germline, CDR1 is MNHNS and CDR2 SASEGT. There are 16 residues in the CDR3. The chain's CDR3 is CASSQGTSGYSDTQYF. CDR3 sequence (DNA): TGTGCCAGCAGTCAAGGGACTAGCGGGTACTCAGATACGCAGTATTTT.

The chain uses TRBV29-1 and TRBJ1-1; TRBD1 matches 7 bases. The CDR3 length is 12 residues. The germline V gene has CDR1 SQVTM and CDR2 ANQGSEA. V gave up 7 bases and J gave up 5 bases; unmatched junction bases: 7. The CDR3 DNA follows: TGCAGCGCCAGGGGGAGATGGACTGAAGCTTTCTTT. Translated: CSARGRWTEAFF.

This clone was seen just once. V is TRBV7-2 and J is TRBJ1-2, with unresolved D. The germline V gene encodes CDR1 SGHTA and CDR2 FQGNSA. The CDR3 runs to 15 residues. Trimming took off 1 base at V and 6 bases at J, with 15 bases between the two ends. The CDR3 protein is CASSLDVSGVNGYTF. The CDR3 DNA is TGTGCCAGCAGCTTAGACGTGTCGGGTGTTAATGGCTACACCTTC.

The chain links TRBV5-6 to TRBJ1-4; TRBD1 agrees at 9 bases. Germline CDR1 reads SGHDT; CDR2 reads YYEEEE. The CDR3 is 14 amino acids. With V trimmed by 4 bases and J by 5 bases, 3 bases remained unmatched. In nucleotides, the CDR3 is TGTGCCAGCAGCGAGGACAGGGGAAATGAAAAACTGTTTTTT. This encodes CASSEDRGNEKLFF. The whole variable domain, remainder taken from reference TRBV5-6 and TRBJ1-4, is DAGVTQSPTHLIKTRGQQVTLRCSPKSGHDTVSWYQQALGQGPQFIFQYYEEEERQRGNFPDRFSGHQFPNYSSELNVNALLLGDSALYLCASSEDRGNEKLFFGSGTQLSVL.

V usage is TRBV20-1 and J usage is TRBJ1-1; D is unclear. CDR3 length equals 13 residues. Trimming shortened V by 3 bases and J by 0 bases, and 8 bases separated the two germline ends. The V gene's germline CDR1 is DFQATT and CDR2 SNEGSKA (reference sequence). CDR3 loop: CSASALMNTEAFF. The CDR3, as DNA: TGCAGTGCTAGTGCCCTTATGAACACTGAAGCTTTCTTT.

The chain combines TRBV27 with TRBJ2-7; 8 nucleotides agree with TRBD1. V shed 2 bases and J 4 bases; nucleotides not matched to a gene: 19. Germline CDR1 and CDR2: MNHEY and SMNVEV (reference sequence). The CDR3 covers 19 residues. The chain's CDR3 is CASSLVSGGRSGRVYEQYF. The CDR3 bases are TGTGCCAGCAGTTTAGTCTCAGGGGGCCGTTCCGGGAGAGTATACGAGCAGTACTTC.

The rearrangement links TRBV27 to TRBJ1-2; the match to TRBD1 covers 7 bases. CDR3 size: 13 residues. Germline trimming cut 6 bases from V and 5 bases from J; bases unmatched to any gene: 6. Germline loops: CDR1 MNHEY, CDR2 SMNVEV (reference sequence). The CDR3 nucleotides are TGTGCCAGCAGACTTGACAGGGCATATGGCTACACCTTC. It yields the protein CASRLDRAYGYTF.

The chain is built from TRBV9 and TRBJ2-3; TRBD2 might be the D (7 bases). The CDR3 runs to 15 residues. In germline, CDR1 is SGDLS, CDR2 YYNGEE. The V and J ends lost 3 bases and 1 base respectively, with 12 bases between them. The CDR3 spells CASSAGGPGTDTQYF. The CDR3, as DNA: TGTGCCAGCAGCGCGGGGGGCCCGGGCACAGATACGCAGTATTTT.

The rearrangement uses TRBV19 and TRBJ2-1, with 7 bases aligning to TRBD1. Germline trimming cut 9 bases from V and 8 bases from J; bases unmatched to any gene: 13. The CDR3 spans 14 residues. Germline CDR1 LNHDA, CDR2 SQIVND (reference sequence). CDR3 bases: TGTGCCAGAAGGCCGGGACAGATCATGCATGAGCAGTTCTTC. Encoded protein: CARRPGQIMHEQFF.

This rearrangement joins TRBV6-6 to TRBJ2-7; no reliable D call. Germline V gene data show CDR1 as MNHNY and CDR2 as SVGAGI (reference sequence). The CDR3 is 14 amino acids. Trimming took off 0 bases at V and 3 bases at J, with 9 bases between the two ends. CDR3 bases: TGTGCCAGCAGTTACTCGCGAGCCTACTACGAGCAGTACTTC. This codes for CASSYSRAYYEQYF.

The V gene is TRBV29-1, the J gene TRBJ1-1, with D unresolved. Per the germline V gene, CDR1 is SQVTM and CDR2 is ANQGSEA. Trimming took 6 bases from V and 2 from J, leaving 19 bases between them. CDR3 size: 15 residues. The CDR3 sequence: CSVAPANSGNTEAFF. CDR3 in DNA: TGCAGCGTCGCGCCAGCCAATTCAGGAAACACTGAAGCTTTCTTT. The whole variable domain, filled in from reference TRBV29-1 and TRBJ1-1, reads SAVISQKPSRDICQRGTSLTIQCQVDSQVTMMFWYRQQPGQSLTLIATANQGSEATYESGFVIDKFPISRPNLTFSTLTVSNMSPEDSSIYLCSVAPANSGNTEAFFGQGTRLTVV.

V gene TRBV24-1 combines with J gene TRBJ2-3; D not certain. Trimming took off 3 bases at V and 7 bases at J, with 13 bases between the two ends. From germline, CDR1 is KGHDR and CDR2 SFDVKD. The length of the CDR3 is 14 residues. CDR3 loop: CATSDALVPNTQYF. The CDR3 DNA is TGTGCCACCAGTGATGCGCTAGTTCCGAATACGCAGTATTTT.

This clone came up once. The chain uses TRBV7-8 and TRBJ2-7; 8 positions match TRBD1. V lost 1 base to trimming and J lost 3 bases; unmatched junction nucleotides: 5. The CDR3 spans 15 residues. Per the germline V gene, CDR1 is SGHVS and CDR2 is FQNEAQ. The DNA for the CDR3 is TGTGCCAGCAGCTTAGAAGGACAGGGTCGCTACGAGCAGTACTTC. Protein: CASSLEGQGRYEQYF.

The chain is built from TRBV24-1 and TRBJ2-1; 9 bases map to TRBD2. The length of the CDR3 is 16 residues. CDR1 is KGHDR, CDR2 SFDVKD, per germline. Trimming removed 3 bases from V and 4 bases from J; junction bases left unmatched: 6. CDR3 protein: CATSDQAGGWYNEQFF. For the CDR3, the DNA is TGTGCCACCAGTGATCAGGCGGGAGGGTGGTACAATGAGCAGTTCTTC.

This chain uses TRBV6-1 with TRBJ2-5, with D tentatively TRBD1 (5 bases). The CDR3 consists of 17 residues. CDR1 and CDR2 from the germline V gene are MNHNS and SASEGT. The ends were cut back, 0 bases at V and 0 bases at J, with 14 bases in the middle. The CDR3 protein is CASSEATVVKYQETQYF. The CDR3 DNA reads as TGTGCCAGCAGTGAAGCGACAGTGGTGAAGTACCAAGAGACCCAGTACTTC.